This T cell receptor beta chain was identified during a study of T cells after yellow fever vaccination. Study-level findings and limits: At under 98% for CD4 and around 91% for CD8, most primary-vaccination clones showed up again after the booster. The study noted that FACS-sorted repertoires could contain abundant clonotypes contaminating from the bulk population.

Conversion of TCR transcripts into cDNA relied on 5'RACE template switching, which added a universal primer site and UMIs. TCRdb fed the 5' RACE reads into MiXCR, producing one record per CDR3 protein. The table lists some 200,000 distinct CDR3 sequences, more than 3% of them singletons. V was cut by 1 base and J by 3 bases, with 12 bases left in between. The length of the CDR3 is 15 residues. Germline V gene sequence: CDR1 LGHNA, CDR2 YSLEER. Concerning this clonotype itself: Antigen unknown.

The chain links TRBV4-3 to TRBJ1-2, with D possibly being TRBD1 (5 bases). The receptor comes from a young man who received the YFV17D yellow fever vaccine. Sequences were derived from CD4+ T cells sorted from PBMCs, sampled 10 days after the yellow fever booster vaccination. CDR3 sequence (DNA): TGCGCCAGCAGCCAAGGAGGGGTCCAGTACTATGGCTACACCTTC. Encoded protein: CASSQGGVQYYGYTF.